One sample yielded the 7 T cell receptor beta chains listed below, sequenced in a study of shared clonotypes between healthy human individuals. Clones were sequenced by immunoSEQ multiplex PCR, and TCRdb holds only the in-frame ones, with some missing. There are around 2.5 million clones in the sample; over 85% occur only once, and about 0.38% lies in the top ten. Sequenced sample: naive CD4+ T cells from PBMCs. Subset denoted: CD45RA+ positively selected. These receptors were obtained from a man younger than 35 in good health. Some clones in this sample may be carry-over from other donors' samples.

CDR3: CASSQPSRRADTQYF. The CDR3 region has the DNA TGCGCCAGCAGCCAGCCCAGTAGACGGGCAGATACGCAGTATTTT. J is TRBJ2-3 and V is TRBV4-1; D gene uncertain. The CDR3 contains 15 residues. V was shortened by 3 bases and J by 4 bases, with 14 bases between the two germline ends. Germline values: CDR1 MGHRA, CDR2 YSYEKL.

V usage is TRBV12-5 and J usage is TRBJ2-2, with TRBD1 as a possible D gene (5 bases). With 1 base removed from V and 5 bases from J, the gap between germline ends came to 11 bases. Germline V gene data show CDR1 as LGHNT and CDR2 as FRNRAP. The CDR3 loop spans 15 amino acids. The CDR3 DNA is TGTGCTAGTGGTTTGGAGACAGCCAGTACCGGGGAGCTGTTTTTT. This translates into CASGLETASTGELFF.

The chain links TRBV5-4 to TRBJ2-2; 8 positions agree with TRBD2. Trimming removed 1 base from V and 4 bases from J; junction bases left unmatched: 6. Looked up from germline, CDR1 is SGHNT and CDR2 is YYREEE (reference sequence). This CDR3 has 16 residues. CDR3 sequence: CASSLSGRAGTGELFF. The CDR3 DNA reads as TGTGCCAGCAGCTTGAGCGGGAGAGCCGGCACCGGGGAGCTGTTTTTT. Full variable domain (remainder filled in from reference TRBV5-4 and TRBJ2-2): ETGVTQSPTHLIKTRGQQVTLRCSSQSGHNTVSWYQQALGQGPQFIFQYYREEENGRGNFPPRFSGLQFPNYSSELNVNALELDDSALYLCASSLSGRAGTGELFFGEGSRLTVL.

The J gene is TRBJ2-7, the V gene TRBV11-2; D is possibly TRBD1 (6 bases). Germline V gene data show CDR1 as SGHAT and CDR2 as FQNNGV. The CDR3 loop spans 19 amino acids. Trimming took off 3 bases at V and 1 base at J, with 25 bases between the two ends. The CDR3 DNA is TGTGCCAGCAGCTTCCGTCGACAGGCAGGCTCGATTCAATCCTACGAGCAGTACTTC. This gives the protein CASSFRRQAGSIQSYEQYF.

As concerns this clone: At one end the junction does not follow the germline gene, possibly because of a read error. The chain has TRBV25-1 and TRBJ2-3; 8 bases are a match to TRBD2. The CDR3 is 15 amino acids. Germline V CDR1 and CDR2: MGHDK, SYGVNS. The CDR3 sequence is CASSESGGRSDTQYF. As DNA, the CDR3 is TGTGCCAGCAGCGAATCGGGGGGGCGCTCAGATACGCAGTATTTT.

The chain combines TRBV5-1 with TRBJ2-7; TRBD1 agrees at 9 bases. Trimming at V came to 3 bases and at J to 2 bases, leaving 9 bases not matched to a gene. There are 16 residues in the CDR3. Looked up from germline, CDR1 is SGHRS and CDR2 is YFSETQ. The CDR3 is CASSWGDRASPYEQYF. CDR3 DNA sequence: TGCGCCAGCAGCTGGGGGGACAGGGCATCTCCCTACGAGCAGTACTTC.

The J gene is TRBJ2-7, the V gene TRBV2; the D is unclear. The V and J ends lost 1 base and 6 bases respectively, with 7 bases between them. The V gene's germline CDR1 is SNHLY and CDR2 FYNNEI. CDR3 length: 12 amino acids. The CDR3 region is CASSEGLAEQYF. For the CDR3, the DNA is TGTGCCAGCAGTGAAGGCCTTGCCGAGCAGTACTTC.